Listed here are 15 T cell receptor beta chains from one sample, sequenced in a study of cytomegalovirus exposure and HLA in healthy donors. The PCR contained 60 Vbeta and 13 Jbeta primers. Sequencing was performed with immunoSEQ multiplex PCR; in TCRdb, only in-frame clones are kept and a portion is missing. The sample comprises some 150,000 clones, roughly four fifths of which are singletons, and approximately 15% rests with the top ten. Material: PBMCs. The receptors originated from a human donor in good health.

The chain's CDR3 is CASSLDFGGLLETQYF. CDR3 DNA sequence: TGTGCCAGCAGCTTGGATTTCGGGGGTCTCCTTGAGACCCAGTACTTC. The rearrangement links TRBV5-4 to TRBJ2-5; perhaps TRBD2 as D (6 bases). The CDR3 contains 16 residues. The germline CDR1 and CDR2 sequences are SGHNT and YYREEE (reference sequence). The V and J ends lost 0 bases and 5 bases respectively, with 17 bases between them. Drawing the rest from reference TRBV5-4 and TRBJ2-5, the complete variable domain is ETGVTQSPTHLIKTRGQQVTLRCSSQSGHNTVSWYQQALGQGPQFIFQYYREEENGRGNFPPRFSGLQFPNYSSELNVNALELDDSALYLCASSLDFGGLLETQYFGPGTRLLVL.

This clone was seen only a few times. The V gene is TRBV2, the J gene TRBJ2-7, with 10 nucleotides matching TRBD2. V shed 4 bases and J 3 bases; nucleotides not matched to a gene: 3. The V gene's germline CDR1 is SNHLY and CDR2 FYNNEI. The CDR3 spans 14 residues. The CDR3 here is CASSGTSGDYEQYF. In DNA form, the CDR3 reads TGTGCCAGCAGTGGTACTAGCGGGGACTACGAGCAGTACTTC.

This clone appeared a single time. This chain uses TRBV15 with TRBJ2-7, with D perhaps TRBD1 (5 bases). The CDR3 runs 15 residues. V was pared by 0 bases and J by 2 bases, with 11 bases between. The germline CDR1 and CDR2 sequences are LNHNV and YYDKDF (reference sequence). The CDR3 sequence is CATSRDVGVTYEQYF. For the CDR3, the DNA is TGTGCCACCAGCAGAGATGTAGGGGTTACCTACGAGCAGTACTTC.

This clone appeared once. The chain uses TRBV5-4 and TRBJ1-6; TRBD1 is a possible D gene (5 bases). The CDR3 extends over 17 amino acids. The V gene's germline CDR1 is SGHNT and CDR2 YYREEE (reference sequence). Deletions cut 0 bases from V and 0 bases from J, with 10 bases between. The CDR3 protein is CASSLAGGSSYNSPLHF. The DNA for the CDR3 is TGTGCCAGCAGCTTGGCCGGGGGGAGCTCCTATAATTCACCCCTCCACTTT. The variable domain in full, completed from reference TRBV5-4 and TRBJ1-6, reads ETGVTQSPTHLIKTRGQQVTLRCSSQSGHNTVSWYQQALGQGPQFIFQYYREEENGRGNFPPRFSGLQFPNYSSELNVNALELDDSALYLCASSLAGGSSYNSPLHFGNGTRLTVT.

The chain employs TRBV5-8 and TRBJ2-3; D may be TRBD2 (5 bases). V lost 4 bases, J lost 4 bases, and 13 bases lay in between. The CDR3 totals 14 residues. Germline values: CDR1 SGHTS, CDR2 YDEGEE. The CDR3 region has the DNA TGTGCCAGCAGCCTAGCCGCCCTGCCAGATACGCAGTATTTT. Residues: CASSLAALPDTQYF.

The V gene is TRBV6-4, the J gene TRBJ2-2; D not certain. Germline V gene data show CDR1 as MRHNA and CDR2 as SNTAGT. The CDR3 is 14 amino acids. Trimming pared 3 bases from V and 7 bases from J, leaving 12 bases between. The CDR3 DNA reads TGTGCCAGCAGTGAGAATGGCGGCCGCGGGGAGCTGTTTTTT. Translating it yields CASSENGGRGELFF.

This clone has only one observation. The rearrangement joins TRBV18 to TRBJ2-1, with no clear D. V lost 2 bases and J lost 6, with 5 bases in between. CDR1 is KGHSH, CDR2 LQKENI, per germline. The CDR3 spans 12 residues. CDR3 in amino acids: CASSPIRNEQFF. As DNA, the CDR3 is TGTGCCAGCTCACCAATTCGCAATGAGCAGTTCTTC. Full variable domain (missing parts from reference TRBV18 and TRBJ2-1): NAGVMQNPRHLVRRRGQEARLRCSPMKGHSHVYWYRQLPEEGLKFMVYLQKENIIDESGMPKERFSAEFPKEGPSILRIQQVVRGDSAAYFCASSPIRNEQFFGPGTRLTVL.

The rearrangement links TRBV6-5 to TRBJ2-5; D is perhaps TRBD2 (5 bases). V was clipped by 6 bases and J by 5 bases, with 19 bases between them. Germline loops: CDR1 MNHEY, CDR2 SVGAGI. The CDR3 is 15 amino acids. This CDR3 reads CASSPYGSVGETQYF. The CDR3 bases are TGTGCCAGCAGCCCCTATGGGAGTGTCGGGGAGACCCAGTACTTC.

This clone was seen more than once but under ten times. V gene TRBV5-1 combines with J gene TRBJ1-6; D not certain. This CDR3 comprises 13 residues. CDR1 and CDR2 from the germline V gene are SGHRS and YFSETQ. The germline V and J ends were trimmed by 5 bases and 4 bases, with 7 bases remaining between them. The CDR3 protein is CASRERYNSPLHF. In DNA form, the CDR3 reads TGCGCCAGCAGGGAGAGATATAATTCACCCCTCCACTTT.

The chain joins TRBV6-5 to TRBJ2-7; 11 bases map to TRBD1. CDR3 size: 15 residues. Looked up from germline, CDR1 is MNHEY and CDR2 is SVGAGI. The ends lost 6 bases at V and 2 bases at J; junction bases unmatched: 6. CDR3 in amino acids: CASRRGQGDTYEQYF. The CDR3 DNA follows: TGTGCCAGCAGAAGGGGACAGGGGGACACCTACGAGCAGTACTTC.

This clone was counted a few times. The rearrangement uses TRBV2 and TRBJ2-7, with D perhaps TRBD2 (6 bases). CDR3 size: 13 residues. Trimming removed 7 bases from V and 3 bases from J, with 13 bases in between. Germline assignment: CDR1 SNHLY and CDR2 FYNNEI. CDR3 bases: TGTGCCAGCATCCGGGAGAGTTTCTACGAGCAGTACTTC. Protein: CASIRESFYEQYF.

The chain employs TRBV7-9 and TRBJ2-7; TRBD2 matches 11 bases. V trimming: 5 bases; J trimming: 2 bases; junction bases outside the gene matches: 11. Germline CDR1 is SEHNR and CDR2 is FQNEAQ (reference sequence). The CDR3 length is 17 residues. The CDR3 DNA is TGTGCCAGCAGCCCAGGGGATAGCGGGAGGGTCACCTACGAGCAGTACTTC. Protein: CASSPGDSGRVTYEQYF.

This clone was detected ten times or more. The V and J genes are TRBV25-1 and TRBJ1-6, with D possibly being TRBD1 (5 bases). The CDR3 has 16 residues. Germline CDR1 is MGHDK and CDR2 is SYGVNS. Trimming removed 5 bases at V and 6 bases at J, with 17 bases between. The CDR3 is CASSKVITGGNSPLHF. The CDR3 DNA follows: TGTGCCAGCAGTAAGGTGATTACGGGGGGTAATTCACCCCTCCACTTT.

V gene TRBV5-6 combines with J gene TRBJ1-2, with a tentative D call TRBD1 (6 bases). Looked up from germline, CDR1 is SGHDT and CDR2 is YYEEEE. The V end was cut by 3 bases, the J end by 2 bases, with 8 bases between. This CDR3 is 13 amino acids long. In DNA form, the CDR3 reads TGTGCCAGCAGCTGGGACAACAACTATGGCTACACCTTC. It codes for CASSWDNNYGYTF.

The chain combines TRBV4-2 with TRBJ2-1; 7 bases align to TRBD1. Germline V gives CDR1 LGHNA, CDR2 YNFKEQ. The CDR3 sequence is 13 residues long. V was clipped by 3 bases and J by 10 bases; unmatched bases: 6. The CDR3 is CASSQGNRGEQFF. The CDR3, as DNA: TGTGCCAGCAGCCAGGGAAACAGGGGAGAGCAGTTCTTC.